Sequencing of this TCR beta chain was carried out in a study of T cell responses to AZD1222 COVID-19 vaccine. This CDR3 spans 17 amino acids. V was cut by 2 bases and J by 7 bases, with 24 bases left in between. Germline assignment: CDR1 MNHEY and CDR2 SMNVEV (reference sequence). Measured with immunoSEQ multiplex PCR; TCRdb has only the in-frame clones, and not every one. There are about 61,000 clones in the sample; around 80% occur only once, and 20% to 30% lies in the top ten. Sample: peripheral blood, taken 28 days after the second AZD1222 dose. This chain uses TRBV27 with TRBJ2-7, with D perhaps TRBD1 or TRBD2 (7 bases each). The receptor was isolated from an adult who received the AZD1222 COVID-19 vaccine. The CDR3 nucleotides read TGTGCCAGCAGTTTAGGTGCAGACAGGGCGTTGGGGGGGGAGCAGTACTTC. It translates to CASSLGADRALGGEQYF.